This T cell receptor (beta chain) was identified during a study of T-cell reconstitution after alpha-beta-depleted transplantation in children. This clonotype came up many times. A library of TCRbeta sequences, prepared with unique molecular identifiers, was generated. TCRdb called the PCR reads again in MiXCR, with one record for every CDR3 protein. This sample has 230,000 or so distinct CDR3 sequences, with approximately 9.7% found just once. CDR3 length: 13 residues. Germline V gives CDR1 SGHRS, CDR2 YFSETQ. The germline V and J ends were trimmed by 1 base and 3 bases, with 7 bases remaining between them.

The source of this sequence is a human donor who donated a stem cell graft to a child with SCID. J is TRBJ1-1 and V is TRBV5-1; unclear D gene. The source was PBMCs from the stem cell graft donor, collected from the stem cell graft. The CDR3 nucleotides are TGCGCCAGCAGCTTGAGGAGAGACACTGAAGCTTTCTTT. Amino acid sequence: CASSLRRDTEAFF. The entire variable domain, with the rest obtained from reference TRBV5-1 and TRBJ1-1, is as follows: KAGVTQTPRYLIKTRGQQVTLSCSPISGHRSVSWYQQTPGQGLQFLFEYFSETQRNKGNFPGRFSGRQFSNSRSEMNVSTLELGDSALYLCASSLRRDTEAFFGQGTRLTVV.